The 5 T cell receptor beta chains given below trace back to one sample, sequenced in a study of beta chain features in type 1 diabetes. Expressed TCRB transcripts were sequenced, since all the RNA that had been isolated was reverse transcribed. Data came from immunoSEQ multiplex PCR; TCRdb stores just in-frame clones and leaves some out. The table includes about 930,000 clones, 17% detected once. Sample: naive CD4+ T cells from blood. The source is a woman in her late teens or twenties in good health.

This chain links TRBV6-6 with TRBJ2-3; 10 nucleotides align to TRBD2. Germline CDR1 reads MNHNY; CDR2 reads SVGAGI (reference sequence). The CDR3 is made up of 16 amino acids. V trimming: 4 bases; J trimming: 6 bases; junction bases outside the gene matches: 10. CDR3 sequence reads: CASSFGGLAVTDTQYF. As DNA, the CDR3 is TGTGCCAGCAGTTTTGGCGGACTAGCGGTAACTGATACGCAGTATTTT.

This sequence joins TRBV5-6 and TRBJ1-1; no clear D. Germline V gene data show CDR1 as SGHDT and CDR2 as YYEEEE. CDR3 length equals 13 residues. With 0 bases removed from V and 3 bases from J, the gap between germline ends came to 6 bases. The CDR3 reads CASSLGLDTEAFF. CDR3 bases: TGTGCCAGCAGCTTGGGCTTGGACACTGAAGCTTTCTTT.

The table lists this clone with a few counts. This chain joins TRBV7-9 and TRBJ2-7, with D possibly being TRBD2 (6 bases). The CDR3 has 14 residues. The germline V and J ends were trimmed by 2 bases and 3 bases, with 11 bases remaining between them. Per germline, CDR1 SEHNR and CDR2 FQNEAQ (reference sequence). The DNA for the CDR3 is TGTGCCAGCAGCTTAATGGGCGGGAACTACGAGCAGTACTTC. This gives the protein CASSLMGGNYEQYF.

This clone was seen more than once but under ten times. The rearrangement links TRBV19 to TRBJ2-2, with D possibly TRBD2 on 6 matching bases. V was shortened by 9 bases and J by 5 bases, with 13 bases between the two germline ends. Per germline, CDR1 LNHDA and CDR2 SQIVND (reference sequence). This CDR3 comprises 13 residues. The CDR3 here is CASRVRGTGELFF. CDR3 nucleotide sequence: TGTGCCAGCAGGGTACGGGGGACCGGGGAGCTGTTTTTT.

This chain uses TRBV7-3 with TRBJ2-6, with D perhaps TRBD1 (5 bases). V was pared by 5 bases and J by 0 bases, with 5 bases between. The CDR3 spans 14 residues. The germline CDR1 and CDR2 sequences are SGHTA and FQGTGA. DNA of the CDR3: TGTGCCAGCAGCACAGGCTCTGGGGCCAACGTCCTGACTTTC. Its protein product is CASSTGSGANVLTF.